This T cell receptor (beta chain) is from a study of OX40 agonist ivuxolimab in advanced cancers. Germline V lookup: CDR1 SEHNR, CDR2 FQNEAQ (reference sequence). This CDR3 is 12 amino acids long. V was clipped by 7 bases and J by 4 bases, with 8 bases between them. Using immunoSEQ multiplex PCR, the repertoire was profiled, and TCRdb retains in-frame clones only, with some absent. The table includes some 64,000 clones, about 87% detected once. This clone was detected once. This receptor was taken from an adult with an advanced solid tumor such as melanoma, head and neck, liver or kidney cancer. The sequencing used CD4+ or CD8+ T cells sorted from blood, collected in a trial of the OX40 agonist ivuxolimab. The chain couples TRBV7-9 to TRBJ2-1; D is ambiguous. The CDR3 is CASTAGYNEQFF. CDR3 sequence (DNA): TGTGCCAGCACCGCTGGGTACAATGAGCAGTTCTTC.